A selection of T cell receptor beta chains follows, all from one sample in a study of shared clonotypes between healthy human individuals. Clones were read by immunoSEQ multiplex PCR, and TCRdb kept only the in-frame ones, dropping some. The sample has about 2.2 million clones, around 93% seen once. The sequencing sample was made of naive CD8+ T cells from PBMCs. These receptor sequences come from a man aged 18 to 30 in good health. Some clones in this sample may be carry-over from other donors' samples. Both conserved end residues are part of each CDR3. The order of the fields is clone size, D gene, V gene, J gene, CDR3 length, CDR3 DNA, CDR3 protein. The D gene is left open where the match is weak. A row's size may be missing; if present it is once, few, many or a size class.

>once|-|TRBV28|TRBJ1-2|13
TGTGCCAGCAGTTCCGGGACCTCATATTCTGACACCTTC
CASSSGTSYSDTF
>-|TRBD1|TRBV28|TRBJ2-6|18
TGTGCCAGCAGTAATCACAGGGGCTCCTCCTCTGGGGCCAACGTCCTGACTTTC
CASSNHRGSSSGANVLTF
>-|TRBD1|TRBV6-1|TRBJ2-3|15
TGTGCCAGCGGCCAAGGGACAGCTAGGGCAGATACGCAGTATTTT
CASGQGTARADTQYF
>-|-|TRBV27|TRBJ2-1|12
TGTGCCAGCAGTTCCACTTACAATGAGCAGTTCTTC
CASSSTYNEQFF
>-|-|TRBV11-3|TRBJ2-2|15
TGTGCCAGCAGCTCCTCACCAACGAACACCGGGGAGCTGTTTTTT
CASSSSPTNTGELFF
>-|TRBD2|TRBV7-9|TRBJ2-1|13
TGTGCCAGCAGCGGGGGGGTCAACAATGAGCAGTTCTTC
CASSGGVNNEQFF
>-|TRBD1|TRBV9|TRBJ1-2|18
TGTGCCAGCAGCGTAGCTACCGTATGGACAGGGGATAACTATGGCTACACCTTC
CASSVATVWTGDNYGYTF
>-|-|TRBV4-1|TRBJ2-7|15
TGCGCCAGCAGCCAACTTCCCCGGACAAGAGAAGGGCAGTACTTC
CASSQLPRTREGQYF
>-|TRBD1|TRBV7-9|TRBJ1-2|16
TGTGCCAGCAGCTCTAACAGGGGAGACGGTGGTTATGGCTACACCTTC
CASSSNRGDGGYGYTF
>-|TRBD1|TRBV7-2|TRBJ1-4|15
TGTGCCAGCAGCCGGACAGGGGCCGAAAATGAAAAACTGTTTTTT
CASSRTGAENEKLFF
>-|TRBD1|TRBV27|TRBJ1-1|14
TGTGCCAGCAGTAGGAGGGACAGACTTACTGAAGCTTTCTTT
CASSRRDRLTEAFF
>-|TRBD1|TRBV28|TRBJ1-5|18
TGTGCCAGTCAAAGTTTACGGGGACAGCAAAATAGCAATCAGCCCCAGCATTTT
CASQSLRGQQNSNQPQHF
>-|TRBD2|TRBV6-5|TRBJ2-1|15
TGTGCCAGCAGTGGCGTTAGCGGGCCCTACAATGAGCAGTTCTTC
CASSGVSGPYNEQFF
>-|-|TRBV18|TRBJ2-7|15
TGTGCCAGCTCTTCGACAGAAAAGAGCTCCTACGAGCAGTACTTC
CASSSTEKSSYEQYF
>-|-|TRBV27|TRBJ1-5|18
TGTGCCAGCAGTCTAGGCCCGCCGACAGCCTTTAGCAATCAGCCCCAGCATTTT
CASSLGPPTAFSNQPQHF
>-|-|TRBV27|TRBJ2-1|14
TGTGCCAGCAGTTTGACTGGTTCCTACAATGAGCAGTTCTTC
CASSLTGSYNEQFF
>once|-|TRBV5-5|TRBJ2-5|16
TGTGCCAGCAGCCCCTCCGGGACGGAGTACCAAGAGACCCAGTACTTC
CASSPSGTEYQETQYF
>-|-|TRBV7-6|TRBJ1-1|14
TGTGCCAGCAGCCCGCGACAGGACCCCACTGAAGCTTTCTTT
CASSPRQDPTEAFF
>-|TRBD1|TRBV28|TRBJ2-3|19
TGTGCCAGCAGTTTTACGATCTCGGGACAGGGGCCACACACAGATACGCAGTATTTT
CASSFTISGQGPHTDTQYF
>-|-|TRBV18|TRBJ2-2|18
TGTGCCAGCTCGTCCGCCAGAATCCGCCAGGTCGCGGTCGGGGAGCTGTTTTTT
CASSSARIRQVAVGELFF
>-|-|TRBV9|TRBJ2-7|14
TGTGCCAGCAGCGCGTCTGGACTACTCTACGAGCAGTACTTC
CASSASGLLYEQYF
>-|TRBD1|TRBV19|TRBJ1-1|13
TGTGCCAGTAGTATCGGGACAGGACGCGAAGCTTTCTTT
CASSIGTGREAFF
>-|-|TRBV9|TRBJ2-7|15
TGTGCCAGCAGCGAGGGTGGCAGGGGATCCTACGAGCAGTACTTC
CASSEGGRGSYEQYF
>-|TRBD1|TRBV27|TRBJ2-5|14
TGTGCCAGCAGGAGACAGGGTTCCCGAGAGACCCAGTACTTC
CASRRQGSRETQYF
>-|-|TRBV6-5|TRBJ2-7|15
TGTGCCAGCAGTTACGCTACGGGGGGCGGCTACGAGCAGTACTTC
CASSYATGGGYEQYF
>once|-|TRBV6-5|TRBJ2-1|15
TGTGCCAGCAGGGCAGGGGGGTCCGTATACAATGAGCAGTTCTTC
CASRAGGSVYNEQFF
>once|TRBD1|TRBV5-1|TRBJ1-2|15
TGCGCCAGCAGCTTAGGGACAGGACCCCTTTATGGCTACACCTTC
CASSLGTGPLYGYTF
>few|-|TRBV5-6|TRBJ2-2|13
TGTGCCAGCAGCCTAATAGCGGTCGGGGAGCTGTTTTTT
CASSLIAVGELFF
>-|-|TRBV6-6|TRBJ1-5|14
TGTGCCAGCAGTTACCCCCAGACAGGTCAGCCCCAGCATTTT
CASSYPQTGQPQHF
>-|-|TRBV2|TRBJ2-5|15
TGTGCCAGCAGTGAATCTCCAGGGGTAGGGGAGACCCAGTACTTC
CASSESPGVGETQYF
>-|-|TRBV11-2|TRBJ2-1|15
TGTGCCAGCAGCTTAGGAGGTGTAGCGAACAATGAGCAGTTCTTC
CASSLGGVANNEQFF
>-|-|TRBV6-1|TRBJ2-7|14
TGTGCCTCTCCGGAGACATCTGAAGCCTACGAGCAGTACTTC
CASPETSEAYEQYF
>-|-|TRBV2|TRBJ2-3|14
TGTGCCAGCTGGGGGGAGAGGGGCGCAGATACGCAGTATTTT
CASWGERGADTQYF
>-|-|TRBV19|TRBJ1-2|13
TGTGCCAGTACCTCCGAGTCGCCCTATGGCTACACCTTC
CASTSESPYGYTF
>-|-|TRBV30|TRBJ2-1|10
TGTGCCTGGAGTGCGAATGAGCAGTTCTTC
CAWSANEQFF
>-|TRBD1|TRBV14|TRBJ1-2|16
TGTGCCAGCAGCCAGGTCGCGACAGGGGGCACCTATGGCTACACCTTC
CASSQVATGGTYGYTF
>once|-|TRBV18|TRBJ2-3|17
TGTGCCAGCTCATTGACCACCTCGCAGGGGTACACAGATACGCAGTATTTT
CASSLTTSQGYTDTQYF
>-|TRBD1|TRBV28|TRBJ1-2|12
TGTGCCAGCACCTCTGAGGGGGCTGGCTACACCTTC
CASTSEGAGYTF
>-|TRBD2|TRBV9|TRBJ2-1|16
TGTGCCAGCAGCCCAGCGGGCGGGAGGGCCGCATATGAGCAGTTCTTC
CASSPAGGRAAYEQFF
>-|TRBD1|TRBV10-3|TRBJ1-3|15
TGTGCCATCAGTGACGGGACAGACTCTGGAAACACCATATATTTT
CAISDGTDSGNTIYF
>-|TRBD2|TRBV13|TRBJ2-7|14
TGTGCCAGCAGCCCGGGGACTAGCGGGAGTGGGCAGTACTTC
CASSPGTSGSGQYF
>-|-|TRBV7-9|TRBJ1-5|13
TGTGCCAGCAGCAGTGGGTTGAATCAGCCCCAGCATTTT
CASSSGLNQPQHF
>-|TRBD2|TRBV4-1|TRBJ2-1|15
TGCGCCAGCAGCTTAAACCCGGGACTAGCCAGTGAGCAGTTCTTC
CASSLNPGLASEQFF
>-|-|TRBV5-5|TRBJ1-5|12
TGTGCCAGCAGCTTGCGAGGGCAGCCCCAGCATTTT
CASSLRGQPQHF
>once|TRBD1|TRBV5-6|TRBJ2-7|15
TGTGCCAGCAGCTTTGGCGGGACAGGGCCCTACGAGCAGTACTTC
CASSFGGTGPYEQYF
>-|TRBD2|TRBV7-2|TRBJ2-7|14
TGTGCCAGCAGCTCTAGCGGCTTCTCCTACGAGCAGTACTTC
CASSSSGFSYEQYF
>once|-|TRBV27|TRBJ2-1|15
TGTGCCAGCAGTTTATCTACAGTTATAAGCAATGAGCAGTTCTTC
CASSLSTVISNEQFF
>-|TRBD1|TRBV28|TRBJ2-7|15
TGTGCCAGCAGCCCCATGAGGGGGCGCTCATCCGAGCAGTACTTC
CASSPMRGRSSEQYF
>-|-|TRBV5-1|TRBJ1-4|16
TGCGCCAGCAGCCTAGGACGGGAGGTGGTTGGAGAAAAACTGTTTTTT
CASSLGREVVGEKLFF
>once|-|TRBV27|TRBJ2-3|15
TGTGCCAGCAGTTTCGTGTCGATCCGCAGAGATACGCAGTATTTT
CASSFVSIRRDTQYF